The source of this T cell receptor (beta chain) is a study of blood T cell repertoires in COVID-19. Germline values: CDR1 SGHTA, CDR2 FQGNSA. The CDR3 has 15 residues. The ends were cut back, 1 base at V and 2 bases at J, with 9 bases in the middle. Repertoires were generated with immunoSEQ multiplex PCR, while TCRdb's copy carries only in-frame clones and drops some. The data show about 270,000 clones, approximately 86% seen once. The genes are TRBV7-2 and TRBJ2-1; no definite D call. The sample comprised peripheral blood. This sequence was found in a woman in her 70s with COVID-19, enrolled during active disease. The CDR3 is CASSLEPGPYNEQFF. CDR3 nucleotide sequence: TGTGCCAGCAGCTTAGAGCCAGGCCCCTACAATGAGCAGTTCTTC.